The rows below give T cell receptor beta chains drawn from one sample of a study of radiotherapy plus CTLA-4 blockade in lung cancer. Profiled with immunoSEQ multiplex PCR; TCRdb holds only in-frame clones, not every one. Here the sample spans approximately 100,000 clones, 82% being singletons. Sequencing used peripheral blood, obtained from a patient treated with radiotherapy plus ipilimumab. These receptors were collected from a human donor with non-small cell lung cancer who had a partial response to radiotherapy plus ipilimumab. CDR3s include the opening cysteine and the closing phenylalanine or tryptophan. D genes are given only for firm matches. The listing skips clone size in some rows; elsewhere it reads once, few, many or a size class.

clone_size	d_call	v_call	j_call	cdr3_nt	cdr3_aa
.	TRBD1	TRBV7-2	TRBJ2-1	TGTGCCAGCAGCTCGCCCCAGGGGGCGAACTACAATGAGCAGTTCTTC	CASSSPQGANYNEQFF
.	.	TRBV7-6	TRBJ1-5	TGTGCCAGCAGCGTAAACCAGGGAAGGCCCCAGCATTTT	CASSVNQGRPQHF
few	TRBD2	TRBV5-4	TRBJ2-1	TGTGCCAGCAGCTTGGGGGGTGGCGGGAGGGCCTACAATGAGCAGTTCTTC	CASSLGGGGRAYNEQFF
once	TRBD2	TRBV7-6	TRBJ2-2	TGTGCCAGCAGCGTACGGACTAGCGGTTCAGGTGGGGAGCTGTTTTTT	CASSVRTSGSGGELFF
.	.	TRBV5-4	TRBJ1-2	TGTGCCAGCAGCTTGTCTGCGGGCAGAGTTGAATATGGCTACACCTTC	CASSLSAGRVEYGYTF
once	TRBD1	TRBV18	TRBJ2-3	TGTGCCAGCTCAGCCGGGACAGGGGGCACGAAGCAGTATTTT	CASSAGTGGTKQYF
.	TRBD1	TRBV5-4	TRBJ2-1	TGTGCCAGCAGCTGGAACAGGGGGAAGGGCGACAATGAGCAGTTCTTC	CASSWNRGKGDNEQFF
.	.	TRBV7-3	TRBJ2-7	TGTGCCAGCAGCTTACGGCGGGATGACGGGGAGCAGTACTTC	CASSLRRDDGEQYF
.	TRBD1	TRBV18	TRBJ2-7	TGTGCCAGCTCACCGAGGACAGGGGATGAGCAGTACTTC	CASSPRTGDEQYF
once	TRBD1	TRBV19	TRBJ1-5	TGTGCCAGTAGTAGGACAGGGGTAAGGAATCAGCCCCAGCATTTT	CASSRTGVRNQPQHF
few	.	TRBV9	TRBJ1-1	TGTGCCAGCAGCGTGACCGGGGTACAAGCTTTCTTT	CASSVTGVQAFF
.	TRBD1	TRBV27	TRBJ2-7	TGTGCCACCTCGGACAGGGCACCCCGAAAGCAGTACTTC	CATSDRAPRKQYF
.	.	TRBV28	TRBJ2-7	TGTGCCAGCAGTTCCAACCGGGGCGGGGACCCATACGAGCAGTACTTC	CASSSNRGGDPYEQYF
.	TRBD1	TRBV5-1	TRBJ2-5	TGCGCCAGCAGTCCTACCGGACAGGCTCAAGAGACCCAGTACTTC	CASSPTGQAQETQYF
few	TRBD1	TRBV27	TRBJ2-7	TGTGCCAGCAGTCGGACAGGCTCCTACGAGCAGTACTTC	CASSRTGSYEQYF
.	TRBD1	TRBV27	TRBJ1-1	TGTGCCAGCAGTTTAACGGGGCAGGACAGGGGGCAGGATACTTTCTTT	CASSLTGQDRGQDTFF
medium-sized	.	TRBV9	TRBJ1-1	TGTGCCAGCAACCCGGCCACAGAGAACACTGAAGCTTTCTTT	CASNPATENTEAFF
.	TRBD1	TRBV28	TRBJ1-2	TGTGCCAGCAGTTTAACAGGGGGAGGCTACACCTTC	CASSLTGGGYTF
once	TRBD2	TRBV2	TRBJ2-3	TGTGCCAGCAAGATAGCGGGGGGTACAGATACGCAGTATTTT	CASKIAGGTDTQYF
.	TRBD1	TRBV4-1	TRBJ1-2	TGCGCCAGCAGCCAAGAAGGGACAGGGCTGAACTATGGCTACACCTTC	CASSQEGTGLNYGYTF
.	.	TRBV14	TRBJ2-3	TGTGCCAGCAGCCAAGATCAGGGCTGGGTTCCCACAGATACGCAGTATTTT	CASSQDQGWVPTDTQYF
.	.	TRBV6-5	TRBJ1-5	TGTGCCAGCCGCGATCCAGGGGAGAATCAGCCCCAGCATTTT	CASRDPGENQPQHF
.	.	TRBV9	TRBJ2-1	TGTGCCAGCAGCGTAGGCGGGATAACTTACAATGAGCAGTTCTTC	CASSVGGITYNEQFF
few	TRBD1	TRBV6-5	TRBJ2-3	TGTGCCAGCAGTTACCACACAGGGGGCGGCGCAGATACGCAGTATTTT	CASSYHTGGGADTQYF
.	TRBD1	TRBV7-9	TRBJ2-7	TGTGCCAGCAGCGAAGCCGGGACAGGGAGTTACGAGCAGTACTTC	CASSEAGTGSYEQYF
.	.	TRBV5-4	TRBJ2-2	TGTGCCAGCAGCTTGGCAGGTGGGAACACCGGGGAGCTGTTTTTT	CASSLAGGNTGELFF
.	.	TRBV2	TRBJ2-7	TGTGCCAGCTCAAGACAGTACTACGAGCAGTACTTC	CASSRQYYEQYF
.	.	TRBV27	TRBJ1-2	TGTGCCAGCAGTCCGTCGAGGGCTAACTATGGCTACACCTTC	CASSPSRANYGYTF
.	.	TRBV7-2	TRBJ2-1	TGTGCCAGCAGCTCCCTAGAGGGCGAGCAGTTCTTC	CASSSLEGEQFF
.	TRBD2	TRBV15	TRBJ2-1	TGTGCCACCAGCAAGACTAGCGGGAGAAATGAGCAGTTCTTC	CATSKTSGRNEQFF
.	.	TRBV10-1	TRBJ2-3	TGCGCCAGCAGGTCGGGGGTGGGGACAGATATGCAGTATTTT	CASRSGVGTDMQYF
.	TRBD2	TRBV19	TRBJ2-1	TGTGCCAGTATCAGGGCAGCGGGAAGAGGGGATGAGCAGTTCTTC	CASIRAAGRGDEQFF
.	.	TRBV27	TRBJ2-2	TGTGCCAGCACCCTCTCGAGGAACACCGGGGAGCTGTTTTTT	CASTLSRNTGELFF
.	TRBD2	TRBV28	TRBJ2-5	TGTGCCAGCAGTCCGACTAGCGGAGGGAGGGAGACCCAGTACTTC	CASSPTSGGRETQYF
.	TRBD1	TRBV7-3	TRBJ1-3	TGTGCCAGCAGCTCCGGACAGGGAGGTGGAAACACCATATATTTT	CASSSGQGGGNTIYF
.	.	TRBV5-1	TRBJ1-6	TGCGCCAGCAGCTTGCTCCCGGGTAATAATTCACCCCTCCACTTT	CASSLLPGNNSPLHF
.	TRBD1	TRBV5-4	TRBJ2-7	TGTGCCAGCAGCCTCCGGGACAGGGCCCCCTACGAGCAGTACTTC	CASSLRDRAPYEQYF
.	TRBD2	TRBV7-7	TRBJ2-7	TGTGCCAGCAGCTTATCTAGCGGGTACGAGCAGTACTTC	CASSLSSGYEQYF
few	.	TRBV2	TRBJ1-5	TGTGCCAGCAGTGGAGGCCAAATAACAGGAAGAAATCAGCCCCAGCATTTT	CASSGGQITGRNQPQHF
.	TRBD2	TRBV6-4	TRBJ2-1	TGTGCCAGCAGGGCCGGGGGGGGCGGGGCCCGCTCCTACAATGAGCAGTTCTTC	CASRAGGGGARSYNEQFF
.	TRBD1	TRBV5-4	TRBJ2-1	TGTGCCAGCAGCTTCCGGGACAGGTCGTTCTACAATGAGCAGTTCTTC	CASSFRDRSFYNEQFF
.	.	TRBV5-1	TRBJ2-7	TGCGCCAGCAGCTTAAAAGCCCCCTACGAGCAGTACTTC	CASSLKAPYEQYF
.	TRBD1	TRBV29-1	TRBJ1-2	TGCAGCGTTGGCCAAGGACAGGGCGGCTATGGCTACACCTTC	CSVGQGQGGYGYTF
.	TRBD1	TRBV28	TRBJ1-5	TGTGCCAGCAGACTGAACAGGGGGCATCAGCCCCAGCATTTT	CASRLNRGHQPQHF
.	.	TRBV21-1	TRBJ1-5	TGTGCCAGCATTCCGGACAGGAGGGTGGATCAGCCCCAGCATTTT	CASIPDRRVDQPQHF
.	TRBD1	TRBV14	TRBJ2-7	TGTGCCAGCAGCCACAAAGGGACAGGGGACTACGAGCAGTACTTC	CASSHKGTGDYEQYF
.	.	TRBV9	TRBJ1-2	TGTGCCAGCAGCTTCAGACAGAGCCTTAACTATGGCTACACCTTC	CASSFRQSLNYGYTF
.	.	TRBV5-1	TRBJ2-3	TGCGCCAGCAGCTTGCCAGGGACAGATACGCAGTATTTT	CASSLPGTDTQYF
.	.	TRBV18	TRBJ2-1	TGTGCCAGCTCCCGGGGGCGGGAGTCGAACAATGAGCAGTTCTTC	CASSRGRESNNEQFF
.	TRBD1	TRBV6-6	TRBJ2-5	TGTGCCAGCAGTTACGACGGACAGGGAGAAAGAGAGACCCAGTACTTC	CASSYDGQGERETQYF
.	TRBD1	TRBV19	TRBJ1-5	TGTGCCACATGTTCGGACAGGGGAATCGCGCCCCTTAGGGTTGGTCAGCCCCAGCATTTT	CATCSDRGIAPLRVGQPQHF
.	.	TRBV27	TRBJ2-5	TGTGCCAGCAGTTTACCAGCGGCCCAAGAGACCCAGTACTTC	CASSLPAAQETQYF
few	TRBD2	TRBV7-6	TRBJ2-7	TGTGCCAGCAGCTCATATCTAGCGGGTGCCTCCTACGAGCAGTACTTC	CASSSYLAGASYEQYF
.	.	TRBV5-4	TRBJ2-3	TGTGCCAGCAGCTCTAGACTAGAGGCAGATACGCAGTATTTT	CASSSRLEADTQYF
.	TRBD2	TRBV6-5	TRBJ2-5	TGTGCCAGCAGTTACTCTATTGCGGGGGGCCAAGAGACCCAGTACTTC	CASSYSIAGGQETQYF